A single sample is the source of the 32 T cell receptor beta chains below, sequenced in a study of T cell responses to AZD1222 COVID-19 vaccine. Assay: immunoSEQ multiplex PCR; the TCRdb copy retains only in-frame clones and omits some. The sample has about 150,000 clones, about 90% seen once. The sample consisted of peripheral blood, taken on day 0 of AZD1222 vaccination. These receptors were collected from an adult in good health.

V usage is TRBV6-6 and J usage is TRBJ1-2; D is possibly TRBD1 (6 bases). Trimming shortened V by 8 bases and J by 3 bases, and 13 bases separated the two germline ends. The CDR3 runs 13 residues. The germline V gene encodes CDR1 MNHNY and CDR2 SVGAGI (reference sequence). The CDR3 is CASSSGEYYGYTF. In DNA, the CDR3 is TGTGCCAGCTCGTCAGGGGAATACTATGGCTACACCTTC.

The table lists this clone with a count of one. The CDR3 region is CASSYSGQLLGEKLFF. The DNA for the CDR3 is TGTGCCAGCAGTTACTCGGGCCAGCTTTTGGGGGAAAAACTGTTTTTT. The V and J genes are TRBV6-5 and TRBJ1-4; D is undetermined. This CDR3 region has 16 residues. Germline V gene sequence: CDR1 MNHEY, CDR2 SVGAGI. V was cut by 0 bases and J by 8 bases, with 16 bases left in between.

The chain recombines TRBV29-1 with TRBJ2-3; D remains unclear. The CDR3 contains 12 residues. V was pared by 1 base and J by 4 bases, with 6 bases between. Germline assignment: CDR1 SQVTM and CDR2 ANQGSEA. The DNA for the CDR3 is TGCAGCGTTGAAGGGGTATCAGATACGCAGTATTTT. Residues: CSVEGVSDTQYF.

The chain carries TRBV20-1 and TRBJ2-3, with 12 bases identical to TRBD2. V shed 3 bases, J shed 6 bases, and the junction held 7 bases outside the gene matches. Germline V gene sequence: CDR1 DFQATT, CDR2 SNEGSKA (reference sequence). The length of the CDR3 is 15 residues. CDR3 DNA: TGCAGTGCTAGTGTGACTAGCGGGAGTATGGATACGCAGTATTTT. It codes for CSASVTSGSMDTQYF.

The chain links TRBV11-3 to TRBJ2-1; 8 bases are shared with TRBD2. V lost 5 bases, J lost 4 bases, and 7 bases stayed unmatched. Germline CDR1 SGHNT, CDR2 YENEEA. The CDR3 length is 15 residues. This CDR3 reads CASSRAGEGYNEQFF. CDR3 coding DNA: TGTGCCAGCAGCCGAGCGGGGGAGGGGTACAATGAGCAGTTCTTC.

Details on this clone: Other nucleotide sequences from this sample produce the same CDR3. The chain recombines TRBV28 with TRBJ2-5, with 10 bases lining up with TRBD1. V lost 5 bases, J lost 4 bases, and 4 bases stayed unmatched. CDR3 length: 14 amino acids. Germline-derived CDR1 and CDR2 are MDHEN and SYDVKM. DNA for the CDR3: TGTGCCAGCAGTAAGGGACAGGGGAGAGAGACCCAGTACTTC. Translated, it gives CASSKGQGRETQYF.

This rearrangement joins TRBV7-2 to TRBJ2-7, with a tentative D call TRBD1 (5 bases). The germline gives CDR1 SGHTA, CDR2 FQGNSA. V lost 5 bases and J lost 2, with 10 bases in between. The CDR3 covers 13 residues. CDR3 amino acids: CASSAQGPYEQYF. In nucleotides, the CDR3 is TGTGCCAGCAGCGCCCAGGGTCCCTACGAGCAGTACTTC.

The chain employs TRBV19 and TRBJ1-2; D gene unclear. Germline loops: CDR1 LNHDA, CDR2 SQIVND (reference sequence). Deletions cut 3 bases from V and 3 bases from J, with 17 bases between. This CDR3 comprises 16 residues. CDR3 bases: TGTGCCAGTAGTATCTCGGGCGCCTCCCACGACTATGGCTACACCTTC. This gives the protein CASSISGASHDYGYTF.

CDR3 coding DNA: TGTGCCAGTAAGGGGACCGGGACAGGTGGAGAGACCCAGTACTTC. This sequence encodes CASKGTGTGGETQYF. The J gene is TRBJ2-5, the V gene TRBV19; 8 bases map to TRBD1. The CDR3 has 15 residues. Trimming took 7 bases from V and 4 from J; bases not matched to a gene: 11. Germline V CDR1 and CDR2: LNHDA, SQIVND (reference sequence).

This chain joins TRBV28 and TRBJ2-7, with 13 positions matching TRBD2. The V gene's germline CDR1 is MDHEN and CDR2 SYDVKM. This CDR3 is 15 amino acids long. V lost 5 bases, J lost 7 bases, and 8 bases stayed unmatched. This CDR3 is CASSMGLAGLVEQYF. As DNA, the CDR3 is TGTGCCAGCAGTATGGGACTAGCGGGGTTAGTTGAGCAGTACTTC.

This chain uses TRBV4-2 with TRBJ2-3; 13 nucleotides agree with TRBD2. This CDR3 region has 18 residues. Trimming at V came to 0 bases and at J to 5 bases, leaving 8 bases not matched to a gene. The V gene's germline CDR1 is LGHNA and CDR2 YNFKEQ. CDR3 sequence: CASSQEVRRTSGRDTQYF. The CDR3, as DNA: TGTGCCAGCAGCCAAGAGGTAAGGAGGACTAGCGGGAGAGATACGCAGTATTTT.

The chain links TRBV27 to TRBJ2-1; the D gene is possibly TRBD1 (5 bases). Germline lookup yields CDR1 MNHEY and CDR2 SMNVEV (reference sequence). V lost 0 bases and J 15 bases, leaving 18 bases between the germline ends. This CDR3 is 14 amino acids long. The CDR3 region is CASSLSNPVGARFF. The CDR3 nucleotides read TGTGCCAGCAGTTTATCGAACCCGGTAGGGGCCCGGTTCTTC.

This chain joins TRBV5-5 and TRBJ2-5; D may correspond to TRBD1 or TRBD2 (5 bases each). Germline V gene sequence: CDR1 SGHKS, CDR2 YYEKEE (reference sequence). This CDR3 has 16 amino acids. Trimming left V 1 base short and J 2 bases short, with 15 bases between. The CDR3 nucleotides are TGTGCCAGCAGCTTGTCGGGCAGGGAGATTCAAGAGACCCAGTACTTC. Its translation is CASSLSGREIQETQYF.

V usage is TRBV27 and J usage is TRBJ2-1; D possibly corresponds to TRBD2 (6 bases). This CDR3 has 15 amino acids. The germline CDR1 and CDR2 sequences are MNHEY and SMNVEV (reference sequence). The V and J ends lost 3 bases and 1 base respectively, with 10 bases between them. CDR3 bases: TGTGCCAGCAGTTTGCGAGGGACTTCCTACAATGAGCAGTTCTTC. It encodes CASSLRGTSYNEQFF.

The rearrangement uses TRBV28 and TRBJ2-3; 7 bases agree with TRBD1. V trimming: 7 bases; J trimming: 8 bases; junction bases outside the gene matches: 12. The germline CDR1 and CDR2 sequences are MDHEN and SYDVKM. The CDR3 is made up of 14 amino acids. CDR3 in amino acids: CASTTWGTVTTQYF. For the CDR3, the DNA is TGTGCCAGCACCACATGGGGGACAGTTACTACGCAGTATTTT.

This clone was observed once. The V and J genes are TRBV7-2 and TRBJ2-7, with D perhaps TRBD1 or TRBD2 (6 bases each). Trimming left V 0 bases short and J 7 bases short, with 25 bases between. CDR1 and CDR2 (germline): SGHTA, FQGNSA. The length of the CDR3 is 18 residues. Here the CDR3 DNA reads TGTGCCAGCAGCTTAGCCCCCCCAGTTTCGTGGGGGGCGCGAGAGCAGTACTTC. This sequence encodes CASSLAPPVSWGAREQYF.

J is TRBJ1-3 and V is TRBV4-3; no definite D call. The germline CDR1 and CDR2 sequences are LGHNA and YSLEER. Trimming cost V 4 bases and J 4 bases, with 8 bases left between them. The length of the CDR3 is 13 residues. CDR3 sequence reads: CASSPPDGNTIYF. CDR3 DNA: TGCGCCAGCAGCCCCCCGGACGGAAACACCATATATTTT.

The rearrangement uses TRBV20-1 and TRBJ2-7; D possibly corresponds to TRBD1 (5 bases). The CDR3 spans 12 residues. The germline V and J ends were trimmed by 3 bases and 3 bases, with 9 bases remaining between them. Germline lookup yields CDR1 DFQATT and CDR2 SNEGSKA (reference sequence). CDR3 DNA: TGCAGTGCTAGTTCAGGGCGCTACGAGCAGTACTTC. It encodes CSASSGRYEQYF.

This rearrangement joins TRBV7-2 to TRBJ1-6; 8 nucleotides agree with TRBD1. The CDR3 totals 15 residues. Germline V gene lookup returns CDR1 SGHTA and CDR2 FQGNSA. J was trimmed by 4 bases and V by 6 bases; bases with no gene match: 5. The CDR3 bases are TGTGCCAGCAGATTCACAGGGGGATATAATTCACCCCTCCACTTT. This sequence encodes CASRFTGGYNSPLHF.

The chain recombines TRBV4-1 with TRBJ2-1; D is unclear. Per germline, CDR1 MGHRA and CDR2 YSYEKL. Deletions cut 3 bases from V and 6 bases from J, with 15 bases between. The CDR3 sequence is 15 residues long. As DNA, the CDR3 is TGCGCCAGCAGCCAGGGGTCCAAGTGTCCCAATGAGCAGTTCTTC. It is translated as CASSQGSKCPNEQFF.

The chain employs TRBV24-1 and TRBJ2-2, with D perhaps given as TRBD1 or TRBD2 (5 bases each). There are 16 residues in the CDR3. The germline V gene encodes CDR1 KGHDR and CDR2 SFDVKD. The ends were cut back, 0 bases at V and 6 bases at J, with 13 bases in the middle. The CDR3 loop is CATSDLPGTAPGELFF. The CDR3 DNA sequence: TGTGCCACCAGTGATTTGCCGGGGACGGCCCCCGGGGAGCTGTTTTTT.

This clone was detected once. The chain has TRBV7-2 and TRBJ2-3; TRBD2 aligns across 7 bases. The J segment lost 4 bases and the V segment lost 5 bases, leaving 6 bases of the junction unmatched. CDR3 length: 14 residues. Per the germline V gene, CDR1 is SGHTA and CDR2 is FQGNSA. CDR3 protein: CASSPRLAADTQYF. The DNA of the CDR3 is TGTGCCAGCAGCCCTCGACTAGCAGCAGATACGCAGTATTTT.

The chain has TRBV9 and TRBJ1-4, with a weak D call TRBD1 (5 bases). V lost 0 bases, J lost 4 bases, and 10 bases lay in between. Germline-derived CDR1 and CDR2 are SGDLS and YYNGEE. The CDR3 length is 15 residues. This CDR3 is CASSVGQTNNEKLFF. The CDR3 region has the DNA TGTGCCAGCAGCGTAGGACAGACTAATAATGAAAAACTGTTTTTT.

The chain is built from TRBV3-1 (or the pseudogene TRBV3-2) and TRBJ2-3, with TRBD2 matching over 9 bases. The CDR3 covers 18 residues. Trimming at V came to 1 base and at J to 2 bases, leaving 10 bases not matched to a gene. Germline assignment: CDR1 LGHDT and CDR2 YNNKEL (reference sequence). This CDR3 is CASSQVGGRAVFTDTQYF. CDR3 DNA: TGTGCCAGCAGCCAAGTGGGCGGGAGGGCCGTCTTCACAGATACGCAGTATTTT.

This rearrangement joins TRBV4-1 to TRBJ2-7; D gene uncertain. The V end lost 1 base, the J end lost 1 base, and 17 bases lay between the germline ends. The CDR3 length is 17 residues. Germline V gene data show CDR1 as MGHRA and CDR2 as YSYEKL. The chain's CDR3 is CASSQVPPIPSSYEQYF. The CDR3 DNA is TGCGCCAGCAGCCAAGTCCCTCCCATCCCCTCATCCTACGAGCAGTACTTC.

The V call is TRBV27, the J call TRBJ2-1; D ambiguous. The CDR3 is 16 amino acids. V shed 2 bases and J shed 0 bases, with 11 bases lying between them. CDR1 and CDR2 from the germline V gene are MNHEY and SMNVEV (reference sequence). Here the CDR3 reads CASSLVPGPSYNEQFF. CDR3 bases: TGTGCCAGCAGTTTAGTTCCCGGCCCCTCCTACAATGAGCAGTTCTTC.

The chain carries TRBV5-5 and TRBJ1-6, with 10 bases matching TRBD1. V dropped 2 bases and J dropped 0; count of bases not matched to a gene: 2. Germline CDR1 SGHKS, CDR2 YYEKEE (reference sequence). This CDR3 contains 17 residues. The CDR3 DNA is TGTGCCAGCAGCTTCGGACAGGGGGGCTCCTATAATTCACCCCTCCACTTT. It codes for CASSFGQGGSYNSPLHF.

This clone has a single count. The chain is built from TRBV28 and TRBJ2-1; TRBD2 agrees at 8 bases. Per germline, CDR1 MDHEN and CDR2 SYDVKM. Trimming took 6 bases from V and 0 from J; bases not matched to a gene: 13. This CDR3 is built from 18 residues. As DNA, the CDR3 is TGTGCCAGCAGCCTAAGAGGTAGCGGGACCCGCTCCTACAATGAGCAGTTCTTC. It encodes CASSLRGSGTRSYNEQFF.

The chain recombines TRBV19 with TRBJ2-7, with 8 nucleotides matching TRBD2. This CDR3 is built from 14 residues. From germline, CDR1 is LNHDA and CDR2 SQIVND (reference sequence). With 5 bases clipped from V and 6 bases from J, the junction kept 9 bases outside the gene matches. Here the CDR3 DNA reads TGTGCCAGTAGTTTCCGCGGGGGGACGGCCGAGCAGTACTTC. Protein: CASSFRGGTAEQYF.

The V gene is TRBV28, the J gene TRBJ1-5; D not certain. This CDR3 comprises 11 residues. Per germline, CDR1 MDHEN and CDR2 SYDVKM. Trimming took off 5 bases at V and 4 bases at J, with 3 bases between the two ends. CDR3 protein: CASSENQPQHF. The DNA for the CDR3 is TGTGCCAGCAGTGAGAATCAGCCCCAGCATTTT. The full variable domain, rest sourced from reference TRBV28 and TRBJ1-5, is DVKVTQSSRYLVKRTGEKVFLECVQDMDHENMFWYRQDPGLGLRLIYFSYDVKMKEKGDIPEGYSVSREKKERFSLILESASTNQTSMYLCASSENQPQHFGDGTRLSIL.

The rearrangement uses TRBV2 and TRBJ2-2, with TRBD2 matching over 7 bases. The CDR3 spans 15 residues. V lost 7 bases to trimming and J lost 2 bases; unmatched junction nucleotides: 7. Germline CDR1 reads SNHLY; CDR2 reads FYNNEI. CDR3 sequence reads: CASKRDFLNTGELFF. DNA for the CDR3: TGTGCCAGCAAGCGGGACTTCTTAAACACCGGGGAGCTGTTTTTT.

The chain employs TRBV9 and TRBJ2-7; 15 bases fit TRBD2. Germline CDR1 reads SGDLS; CDR2 reads YYNGEE. With 4 bases clipped from V and 2 bases from J, the junction kept 7 bases outside the gene matches. This CDR3 spans 17 amino acids. The CDR3 DNA reads TGTGCCAGCAGCCCAGGGACTAGCGGGAGGATCACCTACGAGCAGTACTTC. Translating it yields CASSPGTSGRITYEQYF.